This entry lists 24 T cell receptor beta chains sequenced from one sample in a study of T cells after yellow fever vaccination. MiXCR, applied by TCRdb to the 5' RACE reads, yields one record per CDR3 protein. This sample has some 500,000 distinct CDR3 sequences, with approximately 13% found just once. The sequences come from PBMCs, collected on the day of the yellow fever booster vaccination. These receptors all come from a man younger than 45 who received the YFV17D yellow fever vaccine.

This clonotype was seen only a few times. CDR3 sequence: CASSRNGQGLGETQYF. CDR3 DNA sequence: TGTGCCAGCAGCCGCAATGGACAGGGATTGGGGGAGACCCAGTACTTC. The chain has TRBV7-6 and TRBJ2-5, with 8 bases identical to TRBD1. The V segment lost 5 bases and the J segment 5 bases; nucleotides outside the gene matches: 13. Per germline, CDR1 SGHVS and CDR2 FNYEAQ. This CDR3 spans 16 amino acids.

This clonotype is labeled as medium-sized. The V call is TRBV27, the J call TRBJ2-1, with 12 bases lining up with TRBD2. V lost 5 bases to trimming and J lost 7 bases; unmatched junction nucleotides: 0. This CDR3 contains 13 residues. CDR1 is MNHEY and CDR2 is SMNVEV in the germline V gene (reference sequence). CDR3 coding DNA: TGTGCCAGCAGTACTAGCGGGAGGAATGAGCAGTTCTTC. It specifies CASSTSGRNEQFF.

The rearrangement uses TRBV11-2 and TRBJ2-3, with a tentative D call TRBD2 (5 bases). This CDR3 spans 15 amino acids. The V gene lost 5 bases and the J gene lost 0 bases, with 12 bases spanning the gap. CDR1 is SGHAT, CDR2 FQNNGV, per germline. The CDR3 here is CASSPRSGSTDTQYF. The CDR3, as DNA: TGTGCCAGCAGCCCTAGATCGGGGAGCACAGATACGCAGTATTTT.

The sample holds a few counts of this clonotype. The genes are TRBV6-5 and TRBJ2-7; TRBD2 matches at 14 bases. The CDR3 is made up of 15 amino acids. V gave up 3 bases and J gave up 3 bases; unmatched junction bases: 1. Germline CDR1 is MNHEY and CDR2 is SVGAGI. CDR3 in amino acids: CASSYGTSGSYEQYF. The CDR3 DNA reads TGTGCCAGCAGTTATGGGACTAGCGGGAGCTACGAGCAGTACTTC.

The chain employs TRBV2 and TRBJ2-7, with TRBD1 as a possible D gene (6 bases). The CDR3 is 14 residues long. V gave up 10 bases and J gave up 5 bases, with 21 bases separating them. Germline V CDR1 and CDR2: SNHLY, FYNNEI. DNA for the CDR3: TGTGCCACTGCAGGGGAAAATTGGAGAAACGAGCAGTACTTC. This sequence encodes CATAGENWRNEQYF.

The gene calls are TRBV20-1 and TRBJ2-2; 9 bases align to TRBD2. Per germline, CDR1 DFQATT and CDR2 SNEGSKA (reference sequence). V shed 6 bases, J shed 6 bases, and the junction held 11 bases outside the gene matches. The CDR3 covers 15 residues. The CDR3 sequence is CSAITASGMAGELFF. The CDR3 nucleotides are TGCAGTGCCATAACGGCTAGCGGGATGGCCGGGGAGCTGTTTTTT.

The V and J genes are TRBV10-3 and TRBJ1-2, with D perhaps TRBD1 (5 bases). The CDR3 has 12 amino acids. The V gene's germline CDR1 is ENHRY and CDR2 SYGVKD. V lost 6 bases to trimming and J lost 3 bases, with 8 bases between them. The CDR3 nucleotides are TGTGCCATCAGAGCGACAGACTATGGCTACACCTTC. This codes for CAIRATDYGYTF.

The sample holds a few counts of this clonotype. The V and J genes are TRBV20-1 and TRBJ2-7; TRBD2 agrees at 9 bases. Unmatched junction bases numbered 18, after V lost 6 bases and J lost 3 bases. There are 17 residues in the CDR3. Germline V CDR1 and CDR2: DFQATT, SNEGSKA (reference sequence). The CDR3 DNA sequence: TGCAGTGCGAATGGGCTAGCGGGACCGCGGGGTCTCTACGAGCAGTACTTC. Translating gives CSANGLAGPRGLYEQYF.

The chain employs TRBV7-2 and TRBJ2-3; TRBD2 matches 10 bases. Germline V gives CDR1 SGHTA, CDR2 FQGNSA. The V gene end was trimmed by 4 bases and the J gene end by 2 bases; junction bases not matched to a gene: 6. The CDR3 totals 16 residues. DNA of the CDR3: TGTGCCAGCAGCTCCCCCACTAGCGGGATCACAGATACGCAGTATTTT. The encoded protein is CASSSPTSGITDTQYF.

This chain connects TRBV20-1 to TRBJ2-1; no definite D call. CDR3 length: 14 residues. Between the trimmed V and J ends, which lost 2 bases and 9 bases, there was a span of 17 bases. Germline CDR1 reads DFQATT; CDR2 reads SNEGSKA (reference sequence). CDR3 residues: CSARIPGRWGEQFF. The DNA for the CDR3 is TGCAGTGCTAGAATCCCCGGTCGTTGGGGTGAGCAGTTCTTC.

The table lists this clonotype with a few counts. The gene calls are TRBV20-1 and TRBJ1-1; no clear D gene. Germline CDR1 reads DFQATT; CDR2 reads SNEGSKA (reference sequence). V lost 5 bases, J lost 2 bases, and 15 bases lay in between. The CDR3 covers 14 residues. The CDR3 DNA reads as TGCAGTGCTCCCCCCGACGTAGCCAACACTGAAGCTTTCTTT. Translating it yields CSAPPDVANTEAFF.

The CDR3 DNA is TGTGCCAGCAGCTACGACAGAGAGCGCGAGCAGTACTTC. As protein: CASSYDREREQYF. V gene TRBV5-6 combines with J gene TRBJ2-7; possible D gene TRBD1, 5 bases. The CDR3 is 13 residues long. Germline V CDR1 and CDR2: SGHDT, YYEEEE. V was trimmed by 3 bases and J by 6 bases, leaving 13 bases between them.

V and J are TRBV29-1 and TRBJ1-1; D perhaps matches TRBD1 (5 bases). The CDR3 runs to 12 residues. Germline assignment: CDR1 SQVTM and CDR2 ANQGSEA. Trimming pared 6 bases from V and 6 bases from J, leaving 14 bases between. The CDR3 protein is CSVPGTKAEAFF. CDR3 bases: TGCAGCGTCCCCGGGACCAAGGCTGAAGCTTTCTTT.

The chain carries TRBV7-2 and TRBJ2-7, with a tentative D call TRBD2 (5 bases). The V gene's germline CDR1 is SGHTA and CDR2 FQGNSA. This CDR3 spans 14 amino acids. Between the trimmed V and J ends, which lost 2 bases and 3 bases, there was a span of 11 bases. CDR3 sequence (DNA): TGTGCCAGCAGCTTATCCCCCGGGGACTACGAGCAGTACTTC. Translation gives CASSLSPGDYEQYF.

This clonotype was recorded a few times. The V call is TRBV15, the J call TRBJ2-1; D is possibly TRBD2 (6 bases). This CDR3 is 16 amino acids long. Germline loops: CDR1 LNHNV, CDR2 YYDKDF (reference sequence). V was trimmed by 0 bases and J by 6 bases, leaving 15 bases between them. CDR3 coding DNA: TGTGCCACCAGCAGAGAAGGCGGTTGGAGGGGCAATGAGCAGTTCTTC. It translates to CATSREGGWRGNEQFF. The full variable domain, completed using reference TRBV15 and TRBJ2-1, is DAMVIQNPRYQVTQFGKPVTLSCSQTLNHNVMYWYQQKSSQAPKLLFHYYDKDFNNEADTPDNFQSRRPNTSFCFLDIRSPGLGDTAMYLCATSREGGWRGNEQFFGPGTRLTVL.

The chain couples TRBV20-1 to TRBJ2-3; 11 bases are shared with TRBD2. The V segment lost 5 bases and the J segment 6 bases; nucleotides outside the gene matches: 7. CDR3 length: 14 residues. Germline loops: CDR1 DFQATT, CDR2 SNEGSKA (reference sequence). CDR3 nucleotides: TGCAGTGCTCAAGGGACTAGCGGTTTGGATACGCAGTATTTT. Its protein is CSAQGTSGLDTQYF.

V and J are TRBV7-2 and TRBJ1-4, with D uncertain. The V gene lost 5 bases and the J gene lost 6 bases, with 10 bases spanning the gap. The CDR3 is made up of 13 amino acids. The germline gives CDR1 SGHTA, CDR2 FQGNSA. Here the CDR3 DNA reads TGTGCCAGCAGCCCCCGCCCCGATGAAAAACTGTTTTTT. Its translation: CASSPRPDEKLFF.

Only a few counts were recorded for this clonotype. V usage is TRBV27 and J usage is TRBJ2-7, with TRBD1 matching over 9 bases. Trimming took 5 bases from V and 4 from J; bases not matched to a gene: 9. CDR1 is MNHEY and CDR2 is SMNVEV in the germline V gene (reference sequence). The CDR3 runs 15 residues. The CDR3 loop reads CASSPAGTGLYEQYF. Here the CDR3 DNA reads TGTGCCAGCAGTCCCGCCGGGACAGGGCTATACGAGCAGTACTTC.

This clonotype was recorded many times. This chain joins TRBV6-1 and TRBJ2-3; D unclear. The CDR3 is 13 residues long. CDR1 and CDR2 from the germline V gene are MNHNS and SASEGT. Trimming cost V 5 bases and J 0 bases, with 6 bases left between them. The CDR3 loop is CASSRRSTDTQYF. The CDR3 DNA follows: TGTGCCAGCAGTCGGCGTAGCACAGATACGCAGTATTTT.

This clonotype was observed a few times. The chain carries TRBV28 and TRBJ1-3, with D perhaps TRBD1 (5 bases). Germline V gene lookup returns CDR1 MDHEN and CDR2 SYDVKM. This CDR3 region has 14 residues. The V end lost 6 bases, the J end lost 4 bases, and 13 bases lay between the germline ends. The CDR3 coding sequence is TGTGCCAGCAGCGACGGGACGCCAGGAAACACCATATATTTT. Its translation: CASSDGTPGNTIYF.

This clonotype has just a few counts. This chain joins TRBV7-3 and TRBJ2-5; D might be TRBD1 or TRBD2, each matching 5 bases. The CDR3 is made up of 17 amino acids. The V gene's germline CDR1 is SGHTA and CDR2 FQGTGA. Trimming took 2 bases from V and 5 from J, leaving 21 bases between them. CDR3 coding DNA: TGTGCCAGCAGCTTATTAGGAGGCGATTACGGGACCGAGACCCAGTACTTC. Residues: CASSLLGGDYGTETQYF.

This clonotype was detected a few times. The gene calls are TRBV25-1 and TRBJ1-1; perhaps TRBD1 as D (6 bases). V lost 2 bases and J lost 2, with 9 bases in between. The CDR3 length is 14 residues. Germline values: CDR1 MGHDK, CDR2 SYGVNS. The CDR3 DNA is TGTGCCAGCAGTGAAACAGGGCGCAACACTGAAGCTTTCTTT. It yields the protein CASSETGRNTEAFF.

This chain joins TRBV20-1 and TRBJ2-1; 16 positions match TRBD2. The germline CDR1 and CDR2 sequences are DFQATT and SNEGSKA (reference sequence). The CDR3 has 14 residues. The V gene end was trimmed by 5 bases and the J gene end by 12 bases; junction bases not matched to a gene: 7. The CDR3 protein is CSAAGTSGRAGQFF. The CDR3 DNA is TGCAGTGCTGCCGGGACTAGCGGGAGGGCGGGGCAGTTCTTC.

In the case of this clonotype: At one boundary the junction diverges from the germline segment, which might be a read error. CDR3 DNA: TGTGCCAGCAGCTTAAACAGTGAAGCTTTCTTT. This codes for CASSLNSEAFF. The chain links TRBV7-2 to TRBJ1-1; D is undetermined. Germline-derived CDR1 and CDR2 are SGHTA and FQGNSA. This CDR3 contains 11 residues.